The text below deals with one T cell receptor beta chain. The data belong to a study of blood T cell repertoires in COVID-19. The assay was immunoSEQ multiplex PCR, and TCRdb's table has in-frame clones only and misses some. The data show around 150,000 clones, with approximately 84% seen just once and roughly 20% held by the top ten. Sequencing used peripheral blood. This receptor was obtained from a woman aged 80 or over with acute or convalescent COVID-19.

CDR3 region: CASMMAQTTDTQYF. CDR3 DNA: TGTGCCAGCATGATGGCACAGACCACAGATACGCAGTATTTT. The genes are TRBV6-5 and TRBJ2-3, with D uncertain. Between the trimmed V and J ends, which lost 7 bases and 2 bases, there was a span of 13 bases. The germline CDR1 and CDR2 sequences are MNHEY and SVGAGI. CDR3 size: 14 residues.